Here is one T cell receptor beta chain with its context. The antigen remains unidentified. The study drew all its donors from Caucasian adults living in Nashville, Tennessee. The study separated CD4+ cells into CD45RA+ naive and CD45RA-negative memory subsets. The data derive from a study of shared clonotypes between healthy human individuals. Study-level results: Researchers sampled blood only, noting tissue repertoires likely differ.

Each subset's genomic DNA was shared equally among a number of immunoSEQ plates. TCRdb's copy holds only in-frame clones and misses some; the assay was immunoSEQ multiplex PCR. The repertoire includes about 2 million clones, roughly 94% of them detected once, and around 0.13% sits in the top ten. The ends were cut back, 0 bases at V and 2 bases at J, with 11 bases in the middle. Germline V gives CDR1 SGHRS, CDR2 YFSETQ. This CDR3 comprises 15 residues. V gene TRBV5-1 combines with J gene TRBJ2-5; D uncertain. Sequenced: naive CD4+ T cells sorted from blood. Noted subset: CD45RA+ positively selected. The receptor comes from a man younger than 35 in good health. CDR3 loop: CASSLEARLQETQYF. CDR3 DNA: TGCGCCAGCAGCTTGGAGGCCAGGTTGCAAGAGACCCAGTACTTC.